These 8 T cell receptor beta chains came from one sample sequenced in a study of OX40 agonist ivuxolimab in advanced cancers. Library construction relied on the immunoSEQ multiplex PCR assay. The clones in this table, taken by TCRdb from immuneACCESS, are in-frame only. Not every clone is retained; where verified, under half of the shortfall comes from an unresolved V gene, and the cause of the rest is unknown. For this sample there are 55,000 to 75,000 clones; around 86% appear just once. The ten largest clones represent under 0.75% of the sample. Sequencing was performed on CD4+ or CD8+ T cells sorted from blood, taken in a trial of the OX40 agonist ivuxolimab. These receptors were collected from an adult with an advanced solid tumor such as melanoma, head and neck, liver or kidney cancer.

The rearrangement uses TRBV29-1 and TRBJ2-3, with a possible D match to TRBD2 (5 bases). Per germline, CDR1 SQVTM and CDR2 ANQGSEA. CDR3 length: 14 amino acids. V shed 4 bases and J shed 1 base, with 12 bases lying between them. The CDR3 here is CSVVRGTGTDTQYF. The CDR3 DNA is TGCAGCGTTGTACGGGGTACTGGCACAGATACGCAGTATTTT.

This clone was seen more than once but under ten times. V and J are TRBV5-1 and TRBJ2-3, with 10 bases that match TRBD1. Germline V CDR1 and CDR2: SGHRS, YFSETQ. Germline trimming cut 4 bases from V and 1 base from J; bases unmatched to any gene: 9. The CDR3 sequence is 17 residues long. CDR3: CASSPRLGQGRTDTQYF. DNA for the CDR3: TGCGCCAGCAGCCCACGGCTGGGACAGGGGCGCACAGATACGCAGTATTTT.

The V gene is TRBV9, the J gene TRBJ1-1; TRBD1 matches at 7 bases. Germline V lookup: CDR1 SGDLS, CDR2 YYNGEE. The length of the CDR3 is 15 residues. V was clipped by 4 bases and J by 1 base; unmatched bases: 7. The CDR3 protein is CASSPRTGSNTEAFF. The CDR3 DNA follows: TGTGCCAGCAGCCCCCGGACAGGATCGAACACTGAAGCTTTCTTT.

This chain joins TRBV7-7 and TRBJ2-1; D unresolved. The CDR3 sequence is 13 residues long. The germline CDR1 and CDR2 sequences are SSHAT and FNYEAQ (reference sequence). The V gene lost 0 bases and the J gene lost 9 bases, with 9 bases spanning the gap. The CDR3 sequence is CASSLAKDSEQFF. The CDR3 region has the DNA TGTGCCAGCAGCTTAGCGAAAGATAGTGAGCAGTTCTTC.

The chain combines TRBV19 with TRBJ2-2; D may be TRBD1 (6 bases). Trimming left V 5 bases short and J 7 bases short, with 14 bases between. The CDR3 is made up of 14 amino acids. Germline loops: CDR1 LNHDA, CDR2 SQIVND (reference sequence). CDR3 sequence: CASSAQGYIGELFF. DNA for the CDR3: TGTGCCAGTAGTGCACAGGGTTACATCGGGGAGCTGTTTTTT.

The chain couples TRBV5-5 to TRBJ1-5; no clear D. Germline values: CDR1 SGHKS, CDR2 YYEKEE (reference sequence). The CDR3 loop spans 13 amino acids. V lost 3 bases and J 4 bases, leaving 8 bases between the germline ends. The CDR3 bases are TGTGCCAGCAGCTCCATATTTAATCAGCCCCAGCATTTT. Its protein is CASSSIFNQPQHF.

The chain combines TRBV18 with TRBJ2-1, with D maybe TRBD2 (5 bases). Between the trimmed V and J ends, which lost 2 bases and 0 bases, there was a span of 14 bases. The CDR3 runs to 17 residues. Germline CDR1 and CDR2: KGHSH and LQKENI. CDR3 coding DNA: TGTGCCAGCTCACCAGGGAGCCCTGGATCCTCCTACAATGAGCAGTTCTTC. Translating it yields CASSPGSPGSSYNEQFF.

The rearrangement joins TRBV11-2 to TRBJ2-1; D remains unclear. Germline CDR1 reads SGHAT; CDR2 reads FQNNGV. This CDR3 comprises 12 residues. V lost 4 bases, J lost 1 base, and 2 bases lay in between. The CDR3: CASSWSYNEQFF. CDR3 sequence (DNA): TGTGCCAGCAGCTGGTCCTACAATGAGCAGTTCTTC.